The 29 T cell receptor beta chains given below trace back to one sample, sequenced in a study of PD-1 blockade in classical Hodgkin lymphoma. Assay: immunoSEQ multiplex PCR; the TCRdb copy retains only in-frame clones and omits some. The sample has roughly 41,000 clones, 88% seen once. Every patient had relapsed following autologous stem cell transplantation, and cohorts differed in brentuximab vedotin exposure. Sequenced here: peripheral blood mononuclear cells (PBMCs), sampled before the second cycle of nivolumab. The receptors here all came from a human donor with classical Hodgkin lymphoma.

The chain employs TRBV18 and TRBJ2-7; D is ambiguous. Trimming shortened V by 2 bases and J by 0 bases, and 8 bases separated the two germline ends. The CDR3 consists of 14 residues. Germline assignment: CDR1 KGHSH and CDR2 LQKENI. CDR3 residues: CASSPGMGSYEQYF. DNA for the CDR3: TGTGCCAGCTCACCAGGCATGGGCTCCTACGAGCAGTACTTC.

The V and J genes are TRBV9 and TRBJ2-5; 8 nucleotides match TRBD2. The V gene's germline CDR1 is SGDLS and CDR2 YYNGEE. V gave up 3 bases and J gave up 1 base; unmatched junction bases: 2. The CDR3 has 14 residues. The CDR3: CASSGGLAQETQYF. In DNA, the CDR3 is TGTGCCAGCAGCGGAGGACTAGCCCAAGAGACCCAGTACTTC.

This clone has a handful of counts. This chain joins TRBV27 and TRBJ2-1; D might be TRBD1 or TRBD2, each matching 5 bases. Looked up from germline, CDR1 is MNHEY and CDR2 is SMNVEV (reference sequence). V lost 5 bases and J lost 9, with 23 bases in between. The CDR3 runs 16 residues. For the CDR3, the DNA is TGTGCCAGCAGTACGCCTTGGGACCTAACCTTGGGTGAGCAGTTCTTC. It specifies CASSTPWDLTLGEQFF.

This chain connects TRBV7-9 to TRBJ1-2; a possible D gene is TRBD1 (5 bases). This CDR3 spans 14 amino acids. Trimming stripped 3 bases from V and 2 bases from J, with 10 bases between. Germline V gene sequence: CDR1 SEHNR, CDR2 FQNEAQ (reference sequence). CDR3 in DNA: TGTGCCAGCAGCTTCACGACAGCAAACTATGGCTACACCTTC. As protein: CASSFTTANYGYTF.

This chain uses TRBV19 with TRBJ2-3; perhaps TRBD1 as D (6 bases). This CDR3 is built from 14 residues. V lost 7 bases to trimming and J lost 1 base, with 12 bases between them. Germline V CDR1 and CDR2: LNHDA, SQIVND (reference sequence). The CDR3 DNA reads as TGTGCCAGTAAATTTTGGGGGCGCACAGATACGCAGTATTTT. Its translation is CASKFWGRTDTQYF.

The J gene is TRBJ2-3, the V gene TRBV28; D is perhaps TRBD1 or TRBD2 (7 bases each). The CDR3 has 17 amino acids. The V end was cut by 6 bases, the J end by 2 bases, with 21 bases between. The germline gives CDR1 MDHEN, CDR2 SYDVKM. The CDR3 DNA reads TGTGCCAGCAGGGCGAGCCAGGGGGGGGCTCTCACAGATACGCAGTATTTT. This gives the protein CASRASQGGALTDTQYF.

The chain employs TRBV12-5 and TRBJ2-3; D uncertain. Germline CDR1 and CDR2: LGHNT and FRNRAP. This CDR3 has 15 amino acids. Trimming cost V 0 bases and J 2 bases, with 9 bases left between them. The CDR3 spells CASGLVSGFTDTQYF. CDR3 coding DNA: TGTGCTAGTGGTTTGGTTTCCGGGTTCACAGATACGCAGTATTTT.

This clone was observed a few times. This chain links TRBV2 with TRBJ1-5, with a tentative D call TRBD1 (6 bases). The CDR3 loop spans 14 amino acids. The germline V gene has CDR1 SNHLY and CDR2 FYNNEI. The V gene lost 3 bases and the J gene lost 6 bases, with 12 bases spanning the gap. CDR3 DNA: TGTGCCAGCAGTGACCGGGGGCCGGGTCAGCCCCAGCATTTT. Its protein product is CASSDRGPGQPQHF. Complete variable domain (other parts from reference TRBV2 and TRBJ1-5): EPEVTQTPSHQVTQMGQEVILRCVPISNHLYFYWYRQILGQKVEFLVSFYNNEISEKSEIFDDQFSVERPDGSNFTLKIRSTKLEDSAMYFCASSDRGPGQPQHFGDGTRLSIL.

V and J are TRBV9 and TRBJ2-2; 11 bases are a match to TRBD1. The CDR3 spans 15 residues. V was clipped by 2 bases and J by 9 bases; unmatched bases: 6. The V gene's germline CDR1 is SGDLS and CDR2 YYNGEE. The CDR3 is CASSVGTGGSRELFF. The CDR3 DNA sequence: TGTGCCAGCAGCGTGGGGACAGGGGGGTCCAGGGAGCTGTTTTTT.

The chain recombines TRBV5-1 with TRBJ2-7, with D possibly matching TRBD1 (5 bases). The CDR3 consists of 12 residues. V gave up 4 bases and J gave up 12 bases, with 17 bases separating them. Per the germline V gene, CDR1 is SGHRS and CDR2 is YFSETQ. The CDR3 DNA follows: TGCGCCAGCAGCCCGCCGACAGAAACCAGGTACTTC. This codes for CASSPPTETRYF. Looking up the rest from reference TRBV5-1 and TRBJ2-7 gives the full variable domain: KAGVTQTPRYLIKTRGQQVTLSCSPISGHRSVSWYQQTPGQGLQFLFEYFSETQRNKGNFPGRFSGRQFSNSRSEMNVSTLELGDSALYLCASSPPTETRYFGPGTRLTVT.

This chain uses TRBV5-5 with TRBJ2-3, with D unclear. V shed 7 bases and J shed 3 bases, with 12 bases lying between them. Per the germline V gene, CDR1 is SGHKS and CDR2 is YYEKEE (reference sequence). The CDR3 runs 13 residues. The CDR3 sequence is CASGFPRTDTQYF. The CDR3 coding sequence is TGTGCCAGCGGGTTCCCTAGAACAGATACGCAGTATTTT.

J is TRBJ2-3 and V is TRBV9; 14 bases line up with TRBD2. The CDR3 covers 22 residues. Looked up from germline, CDR1 is SGDLS and CDR2 is YYNGEE. V gave up 0 bases and J gave up 1 base; unmatched junction bases: 16. CDR3 DNA sequence: TGTGCCAGCAGCGTAGGCTCGGGGACTAGCGGGAGACGGTTGTGGGGCACAGATACGCAGTATTTT. Amino acids: CASSVGSGTSGRRLWGTDTQYF.

V usage is TRBV29-1 and J usage is TRBJ2-3; tentatively, D is TRBD2 (5 bases). This CDR3 has 15 amino acids. Trimming pared 7 bases from V and 4 bases from J, leaving 21 bases between. CDR1 and CDR2 (germline): SQVTM, ANQGSEA. The CDR3 loop reads CSGRTGVNWADTQYF. DNA for the CDR3: TGCAGCGGACGGACTGGGGTTAATTGGGCAGATACGCAGTATTTT.

The V gene is TRBV21-1, the J gene TRBJ2-3; the table's D call of TRBD1 was not tested on the DNA. TRBV21-1 counts as a pseudogene. CDR3 length: 13 amino acids. This chain's CDR3 is CASSKQQADTQYF. The CDR3 DNA follows: TGTGCCAGCAGCAAACAGCAGGCAGATACGCAGTATTTT.

The CDR3 protein is CASKDGFSGNTIYF. CDR3 nucleotides: TGTGCCAGTAAAGACGGGTTCTCTGGAAACACCATATATTTT. The chain combines TRBV6-5 with TRBJ1-3; unclear D gene. CDR1 is MNHEY and CDR2 is SVGAGI in the germline V gene. Between the trimmed V and J ends, which lost 9 bases and 0 bases, there was a span of 12 bases. The CDR3 consists of 14 residues.

The V call is TRBV4-1, the J call TRBJ1-2; no firm D call. V gave up 5 bases and J gave up 1 base, with 17 bases separating them. This CDR3 is 16 amino acids long. Germline V gives CDR1 MGHRA, CDR2 YSYEKL. The CDR3 bases are TGCGCCAGCAGCAACAAGGGATTCACTGTTAACTATGGCTACACCTTC. This gives the protein CASSNKGFTVNYGYTF.

This rearrangement joins TRBV19 to TRBJ2-7; D may be TRBD1 (5 bases). The length of the CDR3 is 14 residues. Trimming took off 4 bases at V and 4 bases at J, with 14 bases between the two ends. Germline CDR1 reads LNHDA; CDR2 reads SQIVND (reference sequence). The DNA for the CDR3 is TGTGCCAGTAGTAAGGAAGGGGATATTTACGAGCAGTACTTC. Translated, it gives CASSKEGDIYEQYF.

As to this clone: Additional DNA sequences in this sample encode the identical CDR3. This chain connects TRBV13 to TRBJ1-1; D remains unclear. Trimming pared 0 bases from V and 1 base from J, leaving 6 bases between. The CDR3 has 14 residues. From germline, CDR1 is PRHDT and CDR2 FYEKMQ (reference sequence). CDR3 residues: CASSLGRGNTEAFF. The DNA of the CDR3 is TGTGCCAGCAGCTTAGGCCGGGGGAACACTGAAGCTTTCTTT.

The chain carries TRBV5-8 and TRBJ1-1; 8 bases agree with TRBD1. CDR3 length: 14 residues. Per the germline V gene, CDR1 is SGHTS and CDR2 is YDEGEE. The ends lost 7 bases at V and 3 bases at J; junction bases unmatched: 8. The CDR3 region is CASLDRALYTEAFF. In DNA, the CDR3 is TGTGCCAGCCTGGACAGGGCGCTTTACACTGAAGCTTTCTTT.

V and J are TRBV28 and TRBJ2-1, with TRBD2 as a possible D gene (7 bases). Germline V lookup: CDR1 MDHEN, CDR2 SYDVKM. The CDR3 contains 15 residues. V was trimmed by 3 bases and J by 0 bases, leaving 9 bases between them. The chain's CDR3 is CASSFRGASYNEQFF. The CDR3 nucleotides are TGTGCCAGCAGTTTTCGGGGGGCCTCCTACAATGAGCAGTTCTTC.

The chain joins TRBV19 to TRBJ1-2; D possibly corresponds to TRBD1 (5 bases). The CDR3 covers 15 residues. Germline CDR1 and CDR2: LNHDA and SQIVND (reference sequence). Trimming took off 0 bases at V and 6 bases at J, with 14 bases between the two ends. CDR3 sequence: CASSIEWAGTDGYTF. The DNA of the CDR3 is TGTGCCAGTAGTATAGAGTGGGCAGGGACGGATGGCTACACCTTC.

The chain recombines TRBV29-1 with TRBJ1-3; no definite D call. V lost 3 bases to trimming and J lost 4 bases, with 10 bases between them. Germline CDR1 reads SQVTM; CDR2 reads ANQGSEA. The CDR3 has 13 residues. As DNA, the CDR3 is TGCAGCGTTGATATAGGATCAGGAAACACCATATATTTT. It specifies CSVDIGSGNTIYF.

This clone was counted only a few times. The CDR3 loop is CASSRDYIYNEQFF. The CDR3 DNA sequence: TGCGCCAGCAGCCGAGACTACATCTACAATGAGCAGTTCTTC. V gene TRBV5-1 combines with J gene TRBJ2-1, with D possibly being TRBD2 (5 bases). V was pared by 4 bases and J by 3 bases, with 11 bases between. Germline CDR1 is SGHRS and CDR2 is YFSETQ. CDR3 length equals 14 residues.

The rearrangement uses TRBV5-1 and TRBJ1-1, with TRBD1 as a possible D gene (6 bases). The CDR3 runs to 15 residues. CDR1 SGHRS and CDR2 YFSETQ come from the germline V gene. Trimming removed 1 base at V and 5 bases at J, with 15 bases between. In DNA, the CDR3 is TGCGCCAGCAGCTTGCCTTCGGACAGCCTGACTGAAGCTTTCTTT. It is translated as CASSLPSDSLTEAFF.

J is TRBJ2-1 and V is TRBV7-2, with unresolved D. CDR3 size: 18 residues. The germline gives CDR1 SGHTA, CDR2 FQGNSA. Trimming cost V 5 bases and J 0 bases, with 20 bases left between them. The CDR3, as DNA: TGTGCCAGCAGCCCTGAAAGCCAGGTTTTAAGCTCCTACAATGAGCAGTTCTTC. Its translation: CASSPESQVLSSYNEQFF. The full variable domain, rest sourced from reference TRBV7-2 and TRBJ2-1, is GAGVSQSPSNKVTEKGKDVELRCDPISGHTALYWYRQSLGQGLEFLIYFQGNSAPDKSGLPSDRFSAERTGGSVSTLTIQRTQQEDSAVYLCASSPESQVLSSYNEQFFGPGTRLTVL.

The CDR3 region is CASSTPGAGTLDEQYF. CDR3 sequence (DNA): TGTGCCAGCAGCACCCCAGGGGCAGGAACTCTAGACGAGCAGTACTTC. V usage is TRBV14 and J usage is TRBJ2-7; TRBD1 might be the D (6 bases). In germline, CDR1 is SGHDN, CDR2 FVKESK. The CDR3 loop spans 16 amino acids. Deletions cut 5 bases from V and 5 bases from J, with 22 bases between.

This clone showed up just a few times. The gene calls are TRBV6-1 and TRBJ2-7; a possible D gene is TRBD2 (5 bases). The CDR3 is 16 residues long. Germline V gene lookup returns CDR1 MNHNS and CDR2 SASEGT. The V end was cut by 1 base, the J end by 4 bases, with 17 bases between. CDR3 sequence: CASSEGPPRAGYEQYF. The CDR3 DNA reads as TGTGCCAGCAGTGAAGGACCCCCCCGGGCGGGTTACGAGCAGTACTTC.

This clone was picked up one time. This chain links TRBV5-4 with TRBJ2-2; 8 nucleotides align to TRBD1. V was pared by 4 bases and J by 6 bases, with 11 bases of the junction left unmatched. CDR3 length: 16 amino acids. The germline CDR1 and CDR2 sequences are SGHNT and YYREEE (reference sequence). The CDR3 loop is CASSPPTGVLAGELFF. In nucleotides, the CDR3 is TGTGCCAGCAGCCCACCGACAGGGGTTCTCGCCGGGGAGCTGTTTTTT.

The chain joins TRBV7-8 to TRBJ1-2; D remains ambiguous. V lost 5 bases, J lost 2 bases, and 12 bases lay in between. Germline V gene data show CDR1 as SGHVS and CDR2 as FQNEAQ. CDR3 length equals 14 residues. CDR3 in amino acids: CASSLPGRNYGYTF. The CDR3, as DNA: TGTGCCAGCAGCCTACCCGGACGGAACTATGGCTACACCTTC.